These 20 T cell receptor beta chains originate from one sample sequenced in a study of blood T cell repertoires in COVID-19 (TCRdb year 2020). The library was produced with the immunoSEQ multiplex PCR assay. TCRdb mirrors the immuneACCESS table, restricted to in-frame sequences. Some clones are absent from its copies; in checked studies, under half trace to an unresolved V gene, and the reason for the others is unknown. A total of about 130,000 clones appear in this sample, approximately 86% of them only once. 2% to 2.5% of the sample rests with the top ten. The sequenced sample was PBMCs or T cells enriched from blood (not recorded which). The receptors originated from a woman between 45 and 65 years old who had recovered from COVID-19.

CDR3 in amino acids: CASSQGGQETQYF. CDR3 DNA sequence: TGTGCCAGCAGCCAGGGGGGCCAAGAGACCCAGTACTTC. The rearrangement uses TRBV11-3 and TRBJ2-5; a weak D match, TRBD1 (7 bases). This CDR3 spans 13 amino acids. Trimming took off 5 bases at V and 1 base at J, with 8 bases between the two ends. Germline-derived CDR1 and CDR2 are SGHNT and YENEEA.

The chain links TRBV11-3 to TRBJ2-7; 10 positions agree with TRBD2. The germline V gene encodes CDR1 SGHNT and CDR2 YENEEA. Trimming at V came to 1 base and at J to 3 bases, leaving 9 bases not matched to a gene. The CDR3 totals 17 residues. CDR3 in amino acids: CASSLGPRPSGGYEQYF. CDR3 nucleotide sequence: TGTGCCAGCAGCTTAGGCCCTCGACCTAGCGGGGGCTACGAGCAGTACTTC.

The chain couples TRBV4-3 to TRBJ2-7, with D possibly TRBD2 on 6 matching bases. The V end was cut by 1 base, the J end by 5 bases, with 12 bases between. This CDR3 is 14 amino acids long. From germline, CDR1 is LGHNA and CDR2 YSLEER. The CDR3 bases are TGCGCCAGCAGCCAAGCTGGAGGGATACACGAGCAGTACTTC. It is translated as CASSQAGGIHEQYF.

CDR3 sequence: CASSDSILGADTQYF. CDR3 bases: TGTGCCAGCAGTGACTCTATTCTAGGGGCAGATACGCAGTATTTT. This rearrangement joins TRBV6-4 to TRBJ2-3; maybe TRBD1 (5 bases). The V gene's germline CDR1 is MRHNA and CDR2 SNTAGT. Trimming left V 0 bases short and J 4 bases short, with 11 bases between. The CDR3 sequence is 15 residues long.

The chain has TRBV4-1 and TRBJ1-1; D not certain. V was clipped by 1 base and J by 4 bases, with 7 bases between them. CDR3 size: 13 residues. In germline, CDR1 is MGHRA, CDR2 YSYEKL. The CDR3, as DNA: TGCGCCAGCAGCCAAGTCCGCAGCACTGAAGCTTTCTTT. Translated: CASSQVRSTEAFF.

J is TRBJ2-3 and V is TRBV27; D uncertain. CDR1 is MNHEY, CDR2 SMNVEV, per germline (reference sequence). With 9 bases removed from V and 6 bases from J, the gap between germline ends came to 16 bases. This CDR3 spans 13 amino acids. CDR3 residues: CASSPPSRDTQYF. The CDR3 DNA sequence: TGTGCCAGTTCGCCCCCATCGAGGGATACGCAGTATTTT.

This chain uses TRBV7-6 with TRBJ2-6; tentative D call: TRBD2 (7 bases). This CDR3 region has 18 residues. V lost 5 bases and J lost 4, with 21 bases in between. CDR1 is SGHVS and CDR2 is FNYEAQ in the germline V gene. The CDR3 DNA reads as TGTGCCAGCAGCCCCCAGGTGGCGGGGGCGCAAGGGGCCAACGTCCTGACTTTC. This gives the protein CASSPQVAGAQGANVLTF. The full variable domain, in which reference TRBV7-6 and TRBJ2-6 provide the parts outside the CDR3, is GAGVSQSPRYKVTKRGQDVALRCDPISGHVSLYWYRQALGQGPEFLTYFNYEAQQDKSGLPNDRFSAERPEGSISTLTIQRTEQRDSAMYRCASSPQVAGAQGANVLTFGAGSRLTVL.

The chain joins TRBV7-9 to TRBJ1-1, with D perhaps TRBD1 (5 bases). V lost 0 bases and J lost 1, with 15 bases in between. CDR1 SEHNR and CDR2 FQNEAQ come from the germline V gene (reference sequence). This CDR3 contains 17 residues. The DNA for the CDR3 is TGTGCCAGCAGCTTAGCAAGGTTAAGCACAGGGAACACTGAAGCTTTCTTT. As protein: CASSLARLSTGNTEAFF. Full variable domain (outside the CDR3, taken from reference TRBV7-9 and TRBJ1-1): DTGVSQNPRHKITKRGQNVTFRCDPISEHNRLYWYRQTLGQGPEFLTYFQNEAQLEKSRLLSDRFSAERPKGSFSTLEIQRTEQGDSAMYLCASSLARLSTGNTEAFFGQGTRLTVV.

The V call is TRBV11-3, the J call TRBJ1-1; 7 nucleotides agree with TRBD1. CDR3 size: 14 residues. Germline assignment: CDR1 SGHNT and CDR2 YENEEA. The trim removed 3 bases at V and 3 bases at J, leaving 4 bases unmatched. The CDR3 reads CASSLSTGHTEAFF. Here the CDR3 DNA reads TGTGCCAGCAGCTTGTCGACAGGGCACACTGAAGCTTTCTTT.

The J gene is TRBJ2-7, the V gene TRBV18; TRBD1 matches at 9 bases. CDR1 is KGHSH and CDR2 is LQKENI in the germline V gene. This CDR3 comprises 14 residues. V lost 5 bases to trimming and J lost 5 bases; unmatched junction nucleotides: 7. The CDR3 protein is CASSAGQGSHEQYF. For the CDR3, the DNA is TGTGCCAGCTCAGCCGGACAGGGGTCCCACGAGCAGTACTTC. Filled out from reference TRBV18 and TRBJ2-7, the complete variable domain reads NAGVMQNPRHLVRRRGQEARLRCSPMKGHSHVYWYRQLPEEGLKFMVYLQKENIIDESGMPKERFSAEFPKEGPSILRIQQVVRGDSAAYFCASSAGQGSHEQYFGPGTRLTVT.

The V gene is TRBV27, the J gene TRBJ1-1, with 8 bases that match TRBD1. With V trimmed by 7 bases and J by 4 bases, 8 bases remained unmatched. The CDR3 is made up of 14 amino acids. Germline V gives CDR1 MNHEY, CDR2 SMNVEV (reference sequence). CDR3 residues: CASNHRGSGTEAFF. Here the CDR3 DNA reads TGTGCCAGCAACCACAGGGGGTCTGGCACTGAAGCTTTCTTT.

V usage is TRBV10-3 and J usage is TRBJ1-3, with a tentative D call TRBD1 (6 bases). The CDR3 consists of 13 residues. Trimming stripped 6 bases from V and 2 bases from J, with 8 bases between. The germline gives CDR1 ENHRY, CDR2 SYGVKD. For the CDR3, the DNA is TGTGCCATCAGCACAGGGCCTGGAAACACCATATATTTT. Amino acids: CAISTGPGNTIYF.

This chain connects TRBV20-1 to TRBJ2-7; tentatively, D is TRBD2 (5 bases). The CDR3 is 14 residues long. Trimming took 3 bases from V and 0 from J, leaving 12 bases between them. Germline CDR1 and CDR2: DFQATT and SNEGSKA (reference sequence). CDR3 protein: CSASRERSSYEQYF. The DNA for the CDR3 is TGCAGTGCTAGTCGGGAAAGGAGCTCCTACGAGCAGTACTTC.

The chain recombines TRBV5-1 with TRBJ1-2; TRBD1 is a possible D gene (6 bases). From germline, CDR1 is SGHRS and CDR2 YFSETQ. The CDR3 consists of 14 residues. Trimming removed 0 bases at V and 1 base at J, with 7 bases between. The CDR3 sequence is CASSLGGGNYGYTF. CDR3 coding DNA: TGCGCCAGCAGCTTGGGAGGGGGTAACTATGGCTACACCTTC.

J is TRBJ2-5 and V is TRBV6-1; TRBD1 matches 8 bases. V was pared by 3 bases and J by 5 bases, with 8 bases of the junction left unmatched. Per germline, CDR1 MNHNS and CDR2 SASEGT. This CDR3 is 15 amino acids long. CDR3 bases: TGTGCCAGCAGTGATGGACAGGGCAGCAGGGAGACCCAGTACTTC. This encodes CASSDGQGSRETQYF.

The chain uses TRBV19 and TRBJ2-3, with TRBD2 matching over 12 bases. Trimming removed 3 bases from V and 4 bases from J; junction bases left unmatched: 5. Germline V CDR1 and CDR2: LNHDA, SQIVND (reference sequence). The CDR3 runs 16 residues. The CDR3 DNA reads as TGTGCCAGTAGTATGGGCCTAGCGGGGGGGGCAGATACGCAGTATTTT. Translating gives CASSMGLAGGADTQYF.

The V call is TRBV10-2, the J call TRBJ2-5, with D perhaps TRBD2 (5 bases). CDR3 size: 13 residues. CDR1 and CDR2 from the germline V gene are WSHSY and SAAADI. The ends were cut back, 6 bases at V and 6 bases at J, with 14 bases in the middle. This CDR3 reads CASREDGWKTQYF. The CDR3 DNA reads TGCGCCAGCAGGGAGGACGGGTGGAAGACCCAGTACTTC.

Written as DNA, the CDR3 is TGTGCCAGCTCACCATTTTCAGGCACTGAAGCTTTCTTT. It is translated as CASSPFSGTEAFF. The chain uses TRBV18 and TRBJ1-1; the D is unclear. The germline V gene has CDR1 KGHSH and CDR2 LQKENI. The CDR3 loop spans 13 amino acids. Trimming removed 2 bases from V and 4 bases from J, with 8 bases in between.

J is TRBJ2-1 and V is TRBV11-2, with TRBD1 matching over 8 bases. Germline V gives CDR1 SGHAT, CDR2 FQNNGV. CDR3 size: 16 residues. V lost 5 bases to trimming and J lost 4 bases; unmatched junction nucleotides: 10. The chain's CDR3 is CASSPIVGQGYNEQFF. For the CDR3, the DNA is TGTGCCAGCAGCCCAATTGTAGGACAGGGTTACAATGAGCAGTTCTTC.

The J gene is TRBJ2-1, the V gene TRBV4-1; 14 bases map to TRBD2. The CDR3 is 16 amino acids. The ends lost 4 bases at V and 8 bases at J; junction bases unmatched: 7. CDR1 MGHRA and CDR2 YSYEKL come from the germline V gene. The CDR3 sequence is CASSRLAGGPEHEQFF. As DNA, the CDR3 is TGCGCCAGCAGCCGACTAGCGGGGGGGCCGGAACATGAGCAGTTCTTC.